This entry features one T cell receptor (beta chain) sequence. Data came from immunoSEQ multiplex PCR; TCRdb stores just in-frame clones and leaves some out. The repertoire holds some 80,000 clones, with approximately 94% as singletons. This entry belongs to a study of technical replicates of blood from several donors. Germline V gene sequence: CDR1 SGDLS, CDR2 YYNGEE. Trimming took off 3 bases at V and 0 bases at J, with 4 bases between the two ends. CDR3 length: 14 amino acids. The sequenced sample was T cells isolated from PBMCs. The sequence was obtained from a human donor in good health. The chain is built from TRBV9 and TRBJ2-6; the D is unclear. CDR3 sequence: CASSGRSGANVLTF. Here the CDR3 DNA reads TGTGCCAGCAGCGGTCGCTCTGGGGCCAACGTCCTGACTTTC.